The rows below give T cell receptor beta chains drawn from one sample of a study of shared clonotypes between healthy human individuals. TCRdb keeps only in-frame clones here, not all; method: immunoSEQ multiplex PCR. The sample records about 680,000 clones, around 73% being singletons. The specimen sequenced was memory CD4+ T cells sorted from blood. Receptor source: a woman in her twenties or thirties in good health. The CDR3 runs from the conserved cysteine through the conserved F or W. D genes are given only for firm matches. Part of the rows lack a size; the others show once, few, many or a class for expanded clones.

cdr3_aa	cdr3_nt	v_call	d_call	clone_size	j_call
CASSSGTGNYEQYF	TGCGCCAGCAGTTCCGGGACAGGGAACTACGAGCAGTACTTC	TRBV10-1	TRBD1	once	TRBJ2-7
CASSVLVSTDTQYF	TGCGCCAGCAGTGTGCTAGTTAGCACAGATACGCAGTATTTT	TRBV10-1	NA	once	TRBJ2-3
CASSPQTGGGEKLFF	TGTGCCAGTAGTCCCCAGACAGGGGGCGGTGAAAAACTGTTTTTT	TRBV19	TRBD1	many	TRBJ1-4
CASSIVTGPMNTEAFF	TGTGCCAGTAGTATAGTAACAGGGCCCATGAACACTGAAGCTTTCTTT	TRBV19	NA	NA	TRBJ1-1
CAIRISANYTEAFF	TGTGCCATCAGGATTTCAGCCAATTACACTGAAGCTTTCTTT	TRBV10-3	NA	NA	TRBJ1-1
CASSAGTGGLVQFF	TGCGCCAGCAGCGCCGGGACAGGAGGTTTGGTGCAGTTCTTC	TRBV5-1	TRBD1	many	TRBJ2-1
CSAYNRDRQFF	TGCAGTGCTTATAACAGGGACCGGCAGTTCTTC	TRBV20-1	NA	few	TRBJ2-1
CASGRRRASTDTQYF	TGTGCCAGCGGACGGAGGAGAGCCTCCACAGATACGCAGTATTTT	TRBV6-6	NA	NA	TRBJ2-3
CASSPGLAGGQETQYF	TGTGCCAGCTCACCGGGCCTAGCGGGAGGGCAAGAGACCCAGTACTTC	TRBV18	TRBD2	NA	TRBJ2-5
CASSQPRPRGGSNQPQHF	TGTGCCAGCAGCCAACCCCGTCCAAGGGGGGGTAGCAATCAGCCCCAGCATTTT	TRBV28	NA	NA	TRBJ1-5
CASSPEVSNQPQHF	TGTGCCAGCAGCCCAGAGGTGAGCAATCAGCCCCAGCATTTT	TRBV6-1	NA	NA	TRBJ1-5
CASSPSPTTDTQYF	TGTGCCAGCTCACCTTCCCCCACCACAGATACGCAGTATTTT	TRBV18	NA	many	TRBJ2-3
CASSSGSTGNTIYF	TGTGCCAGCAGCTCGGGGAGCACTGGAAACACCATATATTTT	TRBV7-9	NA	few	TRBJ1-3
CASSWTSGYNEQFF	TGTGCCAGCAGTTGGACTAGCGGCTACAATGAGCAGTTCTTC	TRBV28	TRBD2	NA	TRBJ2-1
CASSPYRGNTGELFF	TGCGCCAGCAGCCCTTACAGGGGAAACACCGGGGAGCTGTTTTTT	TRBV4-1	TRBD1	NA	TRBJ2-2
CASSLGDGTFRTQYF	TGTGCCAGCAGCTTGGGGGACGGGACCTTCCGGACCCAGTACTTC	TRBV5-6	NA	NA	TRBJ2-5
CASSLDLPAYEQYF	TGTGCCAGCAGCTTAGATTTGCCAGCCTACGAGCAGTACTTC	TRBV11-2	NA	once	TRBJ2-7
CASIGFEGGELFF	TGTGCCAGCATTGGTTTCGAGGGCGGGGAGCTGTTTTTT	TRBV6-1	NA	few	TRBJ2-2
CASSPRVGGNEQFF	TGTGCCAGCAGCCCGCGGGTAGGGGGAAATGAGCAGTTCTTC	TRBV11-2	NA	NA	TRBJ2-1
CASSMSREGQSNEQFF	TGTGCCAGTAGTATGTCGCGGGAGGGCCAGAGCAATGAGCAGTTCTTC	TRBV19	TRBD2	NA	TRBJ2-1
CASSLDSYSGNTIYF	TGTGCCAGCAGCTTGGACAGTTACTCTGGAAACACCATATATTTT	TRBV7-9	NA	NA	TRBJ1-3
CASTAATGQGYTIYF	TGTGCCAGCACCGCCGCGACGGGACAGGGCTACACCATATATTTT	TRBV28	TRBD1	NA	TRBJ1-3
CASSLGGQGWQQPQHF	TGTGCCAGCAGCTTAGGGGGCCAGGGATGGCAACAGCCCCAGCATTTT	TRBV7-2	NA	many	TRBJ1-5
CASRSQYGQPQHF	TGTGCCAGTAGGTCGCAGTACGGTCAGCCCCAGCATTTT	TRBV19	NA	NA	TRBJ1-5
CASPSSHTEAFF	TGTGCCAGCCCCTCATCTCACACTGAAGCTTTCTTT	TRBV28	NA	few	TRBJ1-1
CASSLGFWERQPQHF	TGTGCCAGCAGTTTAGGGTTTTGGGAGAGGCAGCCCCAGCATTTT	TRBV28	NA	NA	TRBJ1-5
CSAQRGLNTEAFF	TGCAGCGCCCAACGGGGACTGAACACTGAAGCTTTCTTT	TRBV29-1	NA	NA	TRBJ1-1
CASSVVGGRDTEAFF	TGTGCCAGCAGCGTTGTGGGAGGGAGGGACACTGAAGCTTTCTTT	TRBV9	NA	NA	TRBJ1-1
CASSQEVANTEAFF	TGTGCCAGCAGCCAAGAGGTGGCGAACACTGAAGCTTTCTTT	TRBV4-2	NA	many	TRBJ1-1
CASSLIGDRGPGNTIYF	TGTGCCAGCAGCTTGATCGGGGACAGGGGGCCCGGAAACACCATATATTTT	TRBV5-6	TRBD1	few	TRBJ1-3
CASSSSPGAPYEQYF	TGCGCCAGCAGCTCCTCTCCTGGAGCCCCCTACGAGCAGTACTTC	TRBV5-1	NA	NA	TRBJ2-7
CASSASGTSGSGETQYF	TGCGCCAGCAGCGCATCCGGGACTAGCGGGAGCGGGGAGACCCAGTACTTC	TRBV10-1	TRBD2	NA	TRBJ2-5
CATSRLHSGRAGNGELFF	TGTGCCACCAGCAGACTCCATAGCGGGAGGGCCGGTAACGGGGAGCTGTTTTTT	TRBV15	TRBD2	NA	TRBJ2-2
CASSPEGLYSNQPQHF	TGTGCCAGCTCACCAGAGGGGCTATATAGCAATCAGCCCCAGCATTTT	TRBV18	NA	few	TRBJ1-5
CASSLEAGAEETQYF	TGTGCCAGCAGCTTGGAGGCGGGAGCGGAAGAGACCCAGTACTTC	TRBV5-4	TRBD2	NA	TRBJ2-5
CASSLGNSGGTDTQYF	TGTGCCAGCAGTTTAGGGAACTCAGGGGGAACAGATACGCAGTATTTT	TRBV27	TRBD1	NA	TRBJ2-3
CASSRGDGRSGANVLTF	TGTGCCAGCTCACGGGGGGACGGCCGCTCTGGGGCCAACGTCCTGACTTTC	TRBV18	NA	many	TRBJ2-6
CASGRDRGPYGYTF	TGTGCCAGCGGAAGGGACAGGGGCCCCTATGGCTACACCTTC	TRBV6-1	TRBD1	many	TRBJ1-2
CASSLWLTISYEQYF	TGTGCCAGCAGTTTATGGTTGACTATTTCCTACGAGCAGTACTTC	TRBV27	NA	NA	TRBJ2-7
CASSEGGRNTEAFF	TGTGCCAGCAGTGAGGGGGGACGGAACACTGAAGCTTTCTTT	TRBV6-1	NA	NA	TRBJ1-1
CASSFSGSSGFGEQYF	TGTGCCAGCAGCTTTTCTGGGTCTAGCGGGTTCGGGGAGCAGTACTTC	TRBV11-2	TRBD2	once	TRBJ2-7
CASSVSTSGRGGYEQYF	TGTGCCAGCAGCGTCTCAACTAGCGGCAGGGGGGGCTACGAGCAGTACTTC	TRBV9	NA	NA	TRBJ2-7
CASSLIQETQYF	TGTGCCAGCAGCTTGATCCAAGAGACCCAGTACTTC	TRBV5-6	NA	NA	TRBJ2-5
CASSPRGGGGETQYF	TGTGCCAGCAGCCCCAGGGGGGGAGGGGGAGAGACCCAGTACTTC	TRBV11-2	NA	NA	TRBJ2-5
CASSTGTTNNEQFF	TGCGCCAGCAGCACCGGGACTACAAACAATGAGCAGTTCTTC	TRBV5-1	TRBD2	NA	TRBJ2-1
CAWSRAGSKTEAFF	TGTGCCTGGAGTAGGGCAGGGTCAAAAACTGAAGCTTTCTTT	TRBV30	NA	many	TRBJ1-1
CASSKSSGRPGNEQFF	TGTGCCAGCAGCAAATCGAGCGGGAGGCCCGGGAATGAGCAGTTCTTC	TRBV11-3	TRBD2	once	TRBJ2-1
CATSRVSGAYEQYF	TGTGCCACCAGCAGGGTTTCGGGAGCCTACGAGCAGTACTTC	TRBV15	NA	NA	TRBJ2-7
CASSDGGGSGEQYF	TGCGCCAGCAGTGATGGAGGGGGCTCAGGCGAGCAGTACTTC	TRBV10-1	NA	few	TRBJ2-7
CASSGVGRTPDTQYF	TGTGCCAGCAGTGGAGTCGGGAGGACGCCAGATACGCAGTATTTT	TRBV6-1	TRBD2	NA	TRBJ2-3
CASSQGLPYEQYF	TGTGCCAGCAGCCAAGGACTGCCCTACGAGCAGTACTTC	TRBV5-4	NA	NA	TRBJ2-7
CASSATGTDGANVLTF	TGTGCCAGCAGTGCCACCGGGACAGACGGGGCCAACGTCCTGACTTTC	TRBV25-1	TRBD1	NA	TRBJ2-6
CASSLVSSVAGELFF	TGTGCCAGCAGCTTAGTGTCTAGCGTCGCCGGGGAGCTGTTTTTT	TRBV5-6	NA	few	TRBJ2-2
CASSLFRDTEQYF	TGTGCCAGCAGTTTATTTCGGGACACCGAGCAGTACTTC	TRBV27	NA	NA	TRBJ2-7
CASSPGETQYF	TGTGCCAGCAGTCCTGGAGAGACCCAGTACTTC	TRBV7-8	NA	NA	TRBJ2-5